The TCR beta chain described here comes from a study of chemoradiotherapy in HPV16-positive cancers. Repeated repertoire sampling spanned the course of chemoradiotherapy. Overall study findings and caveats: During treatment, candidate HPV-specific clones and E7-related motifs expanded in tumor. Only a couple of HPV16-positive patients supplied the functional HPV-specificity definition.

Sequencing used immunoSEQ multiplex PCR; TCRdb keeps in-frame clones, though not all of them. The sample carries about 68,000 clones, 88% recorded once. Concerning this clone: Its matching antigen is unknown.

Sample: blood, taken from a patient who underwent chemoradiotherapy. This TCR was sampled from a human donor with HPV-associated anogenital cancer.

In DNA form, the CDR3 reads TGCAGCGGCGGGTTAGCGGGAACCTCCTACAATGAGCAGTTCTTC. Translated: CSGGLAGTSYNEQFF. The chain uses TRBV29-1 and TRBJ2-1, with 8 bases that match TRBD2. The ends lost 7 bases at V and 0 bases at J; junction bases unmatched: 8. This CDR3 has 15 amino acids. CDR1 SQVTM and CDR2 ANQGSEA come from the germline V gene.